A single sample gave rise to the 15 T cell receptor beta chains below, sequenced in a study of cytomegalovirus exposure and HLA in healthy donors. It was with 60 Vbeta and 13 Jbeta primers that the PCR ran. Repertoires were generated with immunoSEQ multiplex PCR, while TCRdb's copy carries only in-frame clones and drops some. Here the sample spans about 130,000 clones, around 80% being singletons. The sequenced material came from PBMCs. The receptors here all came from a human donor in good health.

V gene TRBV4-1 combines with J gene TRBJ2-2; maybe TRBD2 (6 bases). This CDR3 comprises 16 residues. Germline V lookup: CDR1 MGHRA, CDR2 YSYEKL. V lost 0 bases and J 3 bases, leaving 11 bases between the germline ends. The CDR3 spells CASSQEPGGHTGELFF. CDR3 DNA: TGCGCCAGCAGCCAAGAGCCCGGGGGACACACCGGGGAGCTGTTTTTT.

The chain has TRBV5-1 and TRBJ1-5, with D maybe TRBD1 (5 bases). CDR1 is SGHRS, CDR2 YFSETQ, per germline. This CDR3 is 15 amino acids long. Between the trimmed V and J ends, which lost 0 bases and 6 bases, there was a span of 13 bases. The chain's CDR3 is CASSLGGQGVQPQHF. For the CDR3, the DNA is TGCGCCAGCAGCTTGGGGGGCCAAGGGGTTCAGCCCCAGCATTTT. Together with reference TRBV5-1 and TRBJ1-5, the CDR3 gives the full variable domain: KAGVTQTPRYLIKTRGQQVTLSCSPISGHRSVSWYQQTPGQGLQFLFEYFSETQRNKGNFPGRFSGRQFSNSRSEMNVSTLELGDSALYLCASSLGGQGVQPQHFGDGTRLSIL.

The CDR3 is CASRGDYGYTF. DNA for the CDR3: TGTGCCAGCCGGGGAGACTATGGCTACACCTTC. The V and J genes are TRBV6-6 and TRBJ1-2; D is uncertain. CDR3 size: 11 residues. Germline V gives CDR1 MNHNY, CDR2 SVGAGI (reference sequence). Trimming took 8 bases from V and 3 from J, leaving 7 bases between them.

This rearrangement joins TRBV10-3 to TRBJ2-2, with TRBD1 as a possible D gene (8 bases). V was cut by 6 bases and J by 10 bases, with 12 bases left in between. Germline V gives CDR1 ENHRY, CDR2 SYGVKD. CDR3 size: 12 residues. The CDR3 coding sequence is TGTGCCATCAGACAGGGGGGGGAGGAGCTGTTTTTT. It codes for CAIRQGGEELFF.

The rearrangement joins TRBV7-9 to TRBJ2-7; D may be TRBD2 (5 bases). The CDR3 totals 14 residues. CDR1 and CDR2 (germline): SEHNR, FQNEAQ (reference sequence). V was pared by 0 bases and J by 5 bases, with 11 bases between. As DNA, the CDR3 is TGTGCCAGCAGCTTAGCACGGGGTCCCCACGAGCAGTACTTC. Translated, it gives CASSLARGPHEQYF. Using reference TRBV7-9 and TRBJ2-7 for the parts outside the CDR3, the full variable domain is DTGVSQNPRHKITKRGQNVTFRCDPISEHNRLYWYRQTLGQGPEFLTYFQNEAQLEKSRLLSDRFSAERPKGSFSTLEIQRTEQGDSAMYLCASSLARGPHEQYFGPGTRLTVT.

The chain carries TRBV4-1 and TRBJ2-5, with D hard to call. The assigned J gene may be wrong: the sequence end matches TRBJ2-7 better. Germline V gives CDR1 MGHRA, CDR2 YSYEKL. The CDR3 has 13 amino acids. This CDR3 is CASSQEWSYEQYF. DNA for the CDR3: TGCGCCAGCAGCCAAGAGTGGTCTTACGAGCAGTACTTC.

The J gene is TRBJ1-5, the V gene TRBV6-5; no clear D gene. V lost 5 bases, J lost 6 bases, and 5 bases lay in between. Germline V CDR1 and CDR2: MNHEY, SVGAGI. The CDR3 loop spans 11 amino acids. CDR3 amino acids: CASSAGQPQHF. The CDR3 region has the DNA TGTGCCAGCAGTGCCGGTCAGCCCCAGCATTTT.

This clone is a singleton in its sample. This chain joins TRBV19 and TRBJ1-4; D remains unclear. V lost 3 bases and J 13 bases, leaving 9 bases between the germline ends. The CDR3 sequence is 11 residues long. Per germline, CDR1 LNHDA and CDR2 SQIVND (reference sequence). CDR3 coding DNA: TGTGCCAGTAGTATGAATAGAGGACTGTTTTTT. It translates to CASSMNRGLFF.

The CDR3 DNA reads as TGTGCCAGCAGTCTTTTCGGGGGACAGGGGTCTTACGAGCAGTACTTC. It encodes CASSLFGGQGSYEQYF. J is TRBJ2-7 and V is TRBV5-8; 10 bases agree with TRBD1. This CDR3 is built from 16 residues. V gave up 5 bases and J gave up 4 bases; unmatched junction bases: 12. Germline V gene lookup returns CDR1 SGHTS and CDR2 YDEGEE.

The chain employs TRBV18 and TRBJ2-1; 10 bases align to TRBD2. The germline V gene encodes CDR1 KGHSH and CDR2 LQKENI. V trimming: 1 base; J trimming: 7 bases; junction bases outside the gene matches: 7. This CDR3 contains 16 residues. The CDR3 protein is CASSPQSGGAGNEQFF. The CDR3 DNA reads TGTGCCAGCTCACCACAAAGCGGGGGGGCCGGGAATGAGCAGTTCTTC.

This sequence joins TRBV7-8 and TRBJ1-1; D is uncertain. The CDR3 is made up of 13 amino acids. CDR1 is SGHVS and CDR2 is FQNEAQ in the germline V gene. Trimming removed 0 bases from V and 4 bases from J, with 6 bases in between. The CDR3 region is CASSLAPGTEAFF. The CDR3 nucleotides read TGTGCCAGCAGCTTAGCTCCGGGCACTGAAGCTTTCTTT.

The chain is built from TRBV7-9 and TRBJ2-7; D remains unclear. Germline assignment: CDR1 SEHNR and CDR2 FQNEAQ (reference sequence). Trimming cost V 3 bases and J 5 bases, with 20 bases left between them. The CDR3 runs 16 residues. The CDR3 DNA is TGTGCCAGCAGCTTTGGGTGGCCCCTCCCGGAGCACGAGCAGTACTTC. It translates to CASSFGWPLPEHEQYF.

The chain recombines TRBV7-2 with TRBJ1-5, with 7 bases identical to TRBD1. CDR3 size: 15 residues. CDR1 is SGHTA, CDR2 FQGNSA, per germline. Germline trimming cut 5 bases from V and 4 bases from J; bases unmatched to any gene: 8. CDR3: CASSPRTGINQPQHF. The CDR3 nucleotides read TGTGCCAGCAGCCCTCGGACAGGAATTAATCAGCCCCAGCATTTT.

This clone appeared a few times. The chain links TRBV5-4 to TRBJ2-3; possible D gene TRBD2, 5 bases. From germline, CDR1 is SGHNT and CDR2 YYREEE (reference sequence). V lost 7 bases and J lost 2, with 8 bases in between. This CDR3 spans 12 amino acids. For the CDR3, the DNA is TGTGCCAGCCGACGGGACACAGATACGCAGTATTTT. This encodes CASRRDTDTQYF.

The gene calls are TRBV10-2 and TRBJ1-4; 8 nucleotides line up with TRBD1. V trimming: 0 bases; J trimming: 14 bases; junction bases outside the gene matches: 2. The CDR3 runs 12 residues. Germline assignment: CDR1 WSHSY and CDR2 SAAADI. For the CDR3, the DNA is TGCGCCAGCAGTGAGTCGGGACAGGATCTGTTTTTT. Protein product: CASSESGQDLFF.